This T cell receptor (beta chain) derives from a study of cytomegalovirus exposure and HLA in healthy donors. About the study: Early release data held some 79 million unique TCRs from HLA-typed donors.

V was cut by 1 base and J by 0 bases, with 21 bases left in between. The CDR3 is 19 amino acids. CDR1 MNHNS and CDR2 SASEGT come from the germline V gene. The PCR had 60 Vbeta and 13 Jbeta primers. Assay: immunoSEQ multiplex PCR; the TCRdb copy retains only in-frame clones and omits some. The sample records around 200,000 clones, 60% to 80% being singletons. The receptor comes from a man between 18 and 35 years old in good health and CMV-seronegative. Sample: PBMCs. The V call is TRBV6-1, the J call TRBJ1-1, with D possibly TRBD1 on 6 matching bases. Here the CDR3 reads CASSEDIYRAFPMNTEAFF. CDR3 in DNA: TGTGCCAGCAGTGAAGATATTTACAGGGCCTTTCCTATGAACACTGAAGCTTTCTTT.